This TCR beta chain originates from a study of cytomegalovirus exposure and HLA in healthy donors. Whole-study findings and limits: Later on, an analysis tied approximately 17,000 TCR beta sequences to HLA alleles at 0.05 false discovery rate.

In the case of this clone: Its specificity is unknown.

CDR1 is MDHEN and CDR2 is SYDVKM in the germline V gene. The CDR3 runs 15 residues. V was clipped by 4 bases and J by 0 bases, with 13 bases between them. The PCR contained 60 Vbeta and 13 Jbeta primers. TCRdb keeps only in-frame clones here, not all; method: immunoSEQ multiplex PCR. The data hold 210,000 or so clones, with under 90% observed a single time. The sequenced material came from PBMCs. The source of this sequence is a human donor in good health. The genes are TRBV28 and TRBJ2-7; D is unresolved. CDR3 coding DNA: TGTGCCAGCAGTTCTGGCTTTTCACACTCCTACGAGCAGTACTTC. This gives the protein CASSSGFSHSYEQYF.